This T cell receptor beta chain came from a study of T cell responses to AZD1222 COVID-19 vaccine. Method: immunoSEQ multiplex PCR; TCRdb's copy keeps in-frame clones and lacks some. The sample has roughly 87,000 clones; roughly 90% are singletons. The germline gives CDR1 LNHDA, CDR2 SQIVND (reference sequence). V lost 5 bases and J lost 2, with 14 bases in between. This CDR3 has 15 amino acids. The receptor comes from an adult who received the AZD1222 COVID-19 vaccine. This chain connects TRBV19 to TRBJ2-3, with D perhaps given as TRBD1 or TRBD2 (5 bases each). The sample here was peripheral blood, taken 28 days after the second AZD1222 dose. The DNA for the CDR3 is TGTGCCAGTAGTCCGGGACGGAGCTTCACAGATACGCAGTATTTT. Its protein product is CASSPGRSFTDTQYF.